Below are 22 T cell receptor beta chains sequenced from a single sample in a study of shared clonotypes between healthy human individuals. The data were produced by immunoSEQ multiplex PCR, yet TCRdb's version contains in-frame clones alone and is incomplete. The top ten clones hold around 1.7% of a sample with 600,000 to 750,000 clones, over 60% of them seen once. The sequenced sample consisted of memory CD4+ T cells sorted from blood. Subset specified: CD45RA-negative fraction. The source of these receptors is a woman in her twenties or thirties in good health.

The CDR3 nucleotides read TGTGCCAGCAGTGCTAGCACAGATACGCAGTATTTT. Translating it yields CASSASTDTQYF. The rearrangement joins TRBV7-9 to TRBJ2-3; no reliable D call. The CDR3 is made up of 12 amino acids. V lost 6 bases, J lost 0 bases, and 4 bases lay in between. Per the germline V gene, CDR1 is SEHNR and CDR2 is FQNEAQ (reference sequence).

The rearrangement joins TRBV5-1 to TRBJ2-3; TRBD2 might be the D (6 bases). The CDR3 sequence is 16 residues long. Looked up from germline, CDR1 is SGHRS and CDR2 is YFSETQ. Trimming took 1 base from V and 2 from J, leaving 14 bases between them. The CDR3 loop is CASSLTAGRYTDTQYF. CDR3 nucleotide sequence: TGCGCCAGCAGCTTGACGGCGGGACGATACACAGATACGCAGTATTTT.

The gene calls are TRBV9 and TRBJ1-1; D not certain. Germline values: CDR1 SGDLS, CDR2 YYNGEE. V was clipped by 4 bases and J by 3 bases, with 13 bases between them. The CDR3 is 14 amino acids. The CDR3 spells CASSRARRHTEAFF. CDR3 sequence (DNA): TGTGCCAGCAGCCGAGCCAGAAGACACACTGAAGCTTTCTTT.

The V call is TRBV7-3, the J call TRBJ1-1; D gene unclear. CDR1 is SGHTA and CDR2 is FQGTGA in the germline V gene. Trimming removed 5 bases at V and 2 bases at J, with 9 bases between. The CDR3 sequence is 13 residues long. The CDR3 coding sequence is TGTGCCAGCAGCACCACCGGTAACACTGAAGCTTTCTTT. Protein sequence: CASSTTGNTEAFF. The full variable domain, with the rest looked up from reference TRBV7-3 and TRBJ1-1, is GAGVSQTPSNKVTEKGKYVELRCDPISGHTALYWYRQSLGQGPEFLIYFQGTGAADDSGLPNDRFFAVRPEGSVSTLKIQRTERGDSAVYLCASSTTGNTEAFFGQGTRLTVV.

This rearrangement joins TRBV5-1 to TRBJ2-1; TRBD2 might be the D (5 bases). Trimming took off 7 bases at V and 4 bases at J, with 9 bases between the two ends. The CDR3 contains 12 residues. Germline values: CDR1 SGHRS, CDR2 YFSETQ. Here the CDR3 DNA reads TGCGCCAGCGGGAGAACGTACAATGAGCAGTTCTTC. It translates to CASGRTYNEQFF.

In nucleotides, the CDR3 is TGCAGTGCTACGGTGTGGCTTGGCTACACCTTC. Translated, it gives CSATVWLGYTF. The chain joins TRBV20-1 to TRBJ1-2; D remains unclear. The CDR3 totals 11 residues. Germline CDR1 DFQATT, CDR2 SNEGSKA (reference sequence). The V end was cut by 4 bases, the J end by 7 bases, with 10 bases between.

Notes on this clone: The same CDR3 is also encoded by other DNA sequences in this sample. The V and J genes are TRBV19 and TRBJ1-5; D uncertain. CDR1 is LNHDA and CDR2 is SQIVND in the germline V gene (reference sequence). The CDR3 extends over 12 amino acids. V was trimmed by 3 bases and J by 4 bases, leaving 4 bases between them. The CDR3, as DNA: TGTGCCAGTAGTATGAGAAATCAGCCCCAGCATTTT. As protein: CASSMRNQPQHF.

CDR3 loop: CATSRGDAHTEAFF. CDR3 sequence (DNA): TGTGCCACCAGCAGAGGGGACGCGCACACTGAAGCTTTCTTT. The chain recombines TRBV15 with TRBJ1-1, with a possible D match to TRBD1 (5 bases). Germline assignment: CDR1 LNHNV and CDR2 YYDKDF (reference sequence). Trimming removed 1 base at V and 3 bases at J, with 9 bases between. CDR3 size: 14 residues.

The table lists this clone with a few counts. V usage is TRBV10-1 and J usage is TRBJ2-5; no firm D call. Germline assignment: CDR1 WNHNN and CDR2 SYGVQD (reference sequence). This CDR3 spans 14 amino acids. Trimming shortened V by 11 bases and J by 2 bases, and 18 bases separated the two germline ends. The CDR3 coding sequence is TGCGCCGGAATAAGGGAAGCCACACAAGAGACCCAGTACTTC. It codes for CAGIREATQETQYF.

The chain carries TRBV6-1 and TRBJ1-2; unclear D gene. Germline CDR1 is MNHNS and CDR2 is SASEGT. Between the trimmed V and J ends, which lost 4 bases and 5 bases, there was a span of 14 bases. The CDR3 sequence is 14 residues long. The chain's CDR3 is CASSAPRAPYGYTF. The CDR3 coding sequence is TGTGCCAGCAGTGCGCCCCGGGCTCCTTATGGCTACACCTTC.

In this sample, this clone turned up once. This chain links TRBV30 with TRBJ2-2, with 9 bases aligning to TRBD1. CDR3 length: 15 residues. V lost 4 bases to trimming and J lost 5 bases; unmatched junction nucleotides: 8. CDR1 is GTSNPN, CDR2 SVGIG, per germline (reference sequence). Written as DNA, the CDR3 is TGTGCCTGGAAGATACAGGGGGCTGATACCGGGGAGCTGTTTTTT. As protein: CAWKIQGADTGELFF. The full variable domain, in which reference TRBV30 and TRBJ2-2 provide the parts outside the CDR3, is SQTIHQWPATLVQPVGSPLSLECTVEGTSNPNLYWYRQAAGRGLQLLFYSVGIGQISSEVPQNLSASRPQDRQFILSSKKLLLSDSGFYLCAWKIQGADTGELFFGEGSRLTVL.

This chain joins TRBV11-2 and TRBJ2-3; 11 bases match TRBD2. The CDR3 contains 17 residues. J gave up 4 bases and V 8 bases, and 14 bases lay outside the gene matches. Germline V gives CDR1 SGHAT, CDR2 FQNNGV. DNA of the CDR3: TGTGCCAGCGCCCGACTAGCGGGATCTGACTTGGCAGATACGCAGTATTTT. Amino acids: CASARLAGSDLADTQYF.

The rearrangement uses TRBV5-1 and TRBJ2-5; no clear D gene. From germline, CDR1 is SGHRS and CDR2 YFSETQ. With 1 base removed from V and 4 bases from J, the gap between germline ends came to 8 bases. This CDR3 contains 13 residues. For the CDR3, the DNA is TGCGCCAGCAGCTTGAAAGAGTCAGAGACCCAGTACTTC. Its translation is CASSLKESETQYF. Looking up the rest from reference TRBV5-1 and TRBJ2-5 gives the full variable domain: KAGVTQTPRYLIKTRGQQVTLSCSPISGHRSVSWYQQTPGQGLQFLFEYFSETQRNKGNFPGRFSGRQFSNSRSEMNVSTLELGDSALYLCASSLKESETQYFGPGTRLLVL.

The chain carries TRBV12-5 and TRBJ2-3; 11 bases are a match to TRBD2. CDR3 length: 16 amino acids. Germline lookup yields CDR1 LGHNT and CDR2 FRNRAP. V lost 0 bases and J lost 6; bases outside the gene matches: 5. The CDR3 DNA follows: TGTGCTAGTGGTTTGGTACTAGCGGGAGCGCCCGATACGCAGTATTTT. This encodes CASGLVLAGAPDTQYF.

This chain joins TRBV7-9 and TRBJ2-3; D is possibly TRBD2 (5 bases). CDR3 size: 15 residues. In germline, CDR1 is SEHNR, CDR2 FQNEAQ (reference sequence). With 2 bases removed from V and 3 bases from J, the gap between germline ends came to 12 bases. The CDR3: CASSLLRATTDTQYF. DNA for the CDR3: TGTGCCAGCAGCTTACTGCGGGCGACTACAGATACGCAGTATTTT. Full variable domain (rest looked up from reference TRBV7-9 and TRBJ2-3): DTGVSQNPRHKITKRGQNVTFRCDPISEHNRLYWYRQTLGQGPEFLTYFQNEAQLEKSRLLSDRFSAERPKGSFSTLEIQRTEQGDSAMYLCASSLLRATTDTQYFGPGTRLTVL.

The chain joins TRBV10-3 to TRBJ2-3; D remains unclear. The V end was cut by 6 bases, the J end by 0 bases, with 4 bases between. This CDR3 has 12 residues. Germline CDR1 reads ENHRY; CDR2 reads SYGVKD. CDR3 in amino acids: CAISLSTDTQYF. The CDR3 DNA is TGTGCCATCAGCCTCAGCACAGATACGCAGTATTTT.

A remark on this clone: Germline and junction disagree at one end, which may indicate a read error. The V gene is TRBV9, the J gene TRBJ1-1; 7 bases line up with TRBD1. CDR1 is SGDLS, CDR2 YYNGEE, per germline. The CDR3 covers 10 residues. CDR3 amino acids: CASSGQGETF. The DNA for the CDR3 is TGTGCCAGCAGCGGCCAGGGGGAAACTTTT.

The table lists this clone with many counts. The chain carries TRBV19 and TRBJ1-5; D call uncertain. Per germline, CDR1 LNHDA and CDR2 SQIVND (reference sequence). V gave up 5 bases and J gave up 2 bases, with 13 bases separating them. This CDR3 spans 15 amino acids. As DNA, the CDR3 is TGTGCCAGTAGTGCGGGGAAGGGTGGCAATCAGCCCCAGCATTTT. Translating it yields CASSAGKGGNQPQHF.

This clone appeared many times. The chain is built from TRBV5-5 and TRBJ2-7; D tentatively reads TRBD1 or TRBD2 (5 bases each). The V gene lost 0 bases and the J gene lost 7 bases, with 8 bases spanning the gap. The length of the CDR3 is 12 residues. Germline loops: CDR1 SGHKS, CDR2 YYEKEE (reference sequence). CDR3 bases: TGTGCCAGCAGCTTGGCCTGGGGGGAGCAGTACTTC. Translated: CASSLAWGEQYF.

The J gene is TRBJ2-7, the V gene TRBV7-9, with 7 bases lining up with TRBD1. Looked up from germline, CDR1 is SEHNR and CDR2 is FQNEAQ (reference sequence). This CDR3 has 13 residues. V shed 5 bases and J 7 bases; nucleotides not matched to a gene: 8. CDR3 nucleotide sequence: TGTGCCAGCAGCCTCGAGGGGGCAAGAGAGCAGTACTTC. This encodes CASSLEGAREQYF.

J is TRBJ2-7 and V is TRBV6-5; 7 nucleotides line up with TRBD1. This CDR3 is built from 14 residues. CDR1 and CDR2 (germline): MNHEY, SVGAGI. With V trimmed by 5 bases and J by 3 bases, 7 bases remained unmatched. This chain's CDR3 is CASSPTGDLYEQYF. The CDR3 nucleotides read TGTGCCAGCAGTCCCACAGGGGACCTCTACGAGCAGTACTTC.

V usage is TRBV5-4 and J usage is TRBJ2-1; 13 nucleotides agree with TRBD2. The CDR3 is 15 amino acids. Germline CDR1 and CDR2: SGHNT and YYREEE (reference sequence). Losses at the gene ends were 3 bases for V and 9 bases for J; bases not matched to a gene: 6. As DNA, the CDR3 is TGTGCCAGCAGCTCCTGGACTAGCGGGAGCGCTGAGCAGTTCTTC. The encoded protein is CASSSWTSGSAEQFF.